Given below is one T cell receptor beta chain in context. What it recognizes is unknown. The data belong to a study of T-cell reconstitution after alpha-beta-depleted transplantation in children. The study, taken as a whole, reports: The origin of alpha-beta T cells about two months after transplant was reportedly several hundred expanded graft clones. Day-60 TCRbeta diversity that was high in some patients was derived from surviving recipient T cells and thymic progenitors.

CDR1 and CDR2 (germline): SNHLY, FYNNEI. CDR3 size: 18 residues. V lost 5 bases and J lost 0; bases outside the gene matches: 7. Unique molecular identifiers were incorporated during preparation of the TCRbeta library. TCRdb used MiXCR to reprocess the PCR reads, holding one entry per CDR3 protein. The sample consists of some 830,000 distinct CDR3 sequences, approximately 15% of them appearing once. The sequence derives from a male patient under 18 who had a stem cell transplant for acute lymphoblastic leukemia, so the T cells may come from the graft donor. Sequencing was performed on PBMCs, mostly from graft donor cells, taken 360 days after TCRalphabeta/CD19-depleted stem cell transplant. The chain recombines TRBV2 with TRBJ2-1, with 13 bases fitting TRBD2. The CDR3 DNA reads TGTGCCAGCAGTCCCGGGACTAGCGGGGAGAGCTCCTACAATGAGCAGTTCTTC. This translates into CASSPGTSGESSYNEQFF. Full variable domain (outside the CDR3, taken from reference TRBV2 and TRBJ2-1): EPEVTQTPSHQVTQMGQEVILRCVPISNHLYFYWYRQILGQKVEFLVSFYNNEISEKSEIFDDQFSVERPDGSNFTLKIRSTKLEDSAMYFCASSPGTSGESSYNEQFFGPGTRLTVL.